This TCR beta chain emerged from a study of blood T cell repertoires in COVID-19. Whole-study context: Acute-phase and convalescent COVID-19 samples originated in the United States, Italy and Spain.

The repertoire was sequenced with immunoSEQ multiplex PCR; TCRdb's copy has only in-frame clones and lacks some. This table holds more than 75,000 clones, around 90% found once. CDR1 and CDR2 from the germline V gene are SGHAT and FQNNGV. There are 16 residues in the CDR3. The V segment lost 1 base and the J segment 0 bases; nucleotides outside the gene matches: 4. The sequenced material came from peripheral blood. This TCR was sampled from a woman aged 80 or older with active COVID-19. The chain employs TRBV11-2 and TRBJ2-3; 7 positions agree with TRBD2. In DNA form, the CDR3 reads TGTGCCAGCAGCTTAGTGGGGGGGATTAGCACAGATACGCAGTATTTT. It translates to CASSLVGGISTDTQYF.